The clone carrying this T cell receptor beta chain was observed a few times. The CDR3 covers 15 residues. Trimming pared 2 bases from V and 0 bases from J, leaving 8 bases between. Germline assignment: CDR1 KGHSH and CDR2 LQKENI. Original handling: Amplification of reference gene primers provided the estimated nucleated cell counts. Clones were read by immunoSEQ multiplex PCR, and TCRdb kept only the in-frame ones, dropping some. The DNA was the basis for D and trimming; V, J and clone size are from that table. Among about 67,000 clones listed, approximately 87% were seen once. This entry is derived from a study of blood T cell repertoires in COVID-19. Across the whole study: Sites across the United States, Italy and Spain contributed samples from acute and convalescent COVID-19.

The sample consisted of peripheral blood. The V and J genes are TRBV18 and TRBJ2-1; the D gene is possibly TRBD2 (6 bases). The TCR was taken from a man in his fifties or sixties with active COVID-19. The CDR3 loop is CASSPAGSSYNEQFF. The CDR3 DNA sequence: TGTGCCAGCTCACCAGCGGGGAGCTCCTACAATGAGCAGTTCTTC. Supplemented by reference TRBV18 and TRBJ2-1, the full variable domain reads NAGVMQNPRHLVRRRGQEARLRCSPMKGHSHVYWYRQLPEEGLKFMVYLQKENIIDESGMPKERFSAEFPKEGPSILRIQQVVRGDSAAYFCASSPAGSSYNEQFFGPGTRLTVL.